Below, 32 T cell receptor beta chains from the same sample are listed, as sequenced in a study of a mutant IDH1 vaccine in newly diagnosed glioma. Indicated time point: week 47, end of study. All doses held 300 ug of mutant IDH1 20-mer peptide, with topical imiquimod. These receptors are not linked to any known antigen. Profiling relied on immunoSEQ multiplex PCR, and the TCRdb table lists in-frame clones only, not all of them. The table lists tens of thousands of clones, 75% to 90% of them singletons, with about 3.3% in the top ten. The sample consisted of PBMCs, taken from a glioma patient whose treatment included an IDH1 peptide vaccine. Receptor source: a woman aged 45 to 65 with glioma.

This clone was seen more than once but under ten times. The rearrangement joins TRBV18 to TRBJ1-1, with a weak D call TRBD1 (5 bases). The CDR3 contains 13 residues. The germline V gene encodes CDR1 KGHSH and CDR2 LQKENI. Trimming cost V 5 bases and J 5 bases, with 12 bases left between them. CDR3: CASSSGGETEAFF. The CDR3 DNA follows: TGTGCCAGCTCATCTGGGGGTGAGACTGAAGCTTTCTTT.

The chain combines TRBV5-1 with TRBJ2-7, with 12 positions matching TRBD2. Trimming cost V 4 bases and J 1 base; bases outside gene matches: 9. The CDR3 is 17 residues long. CDR1 SGHRS and CDR2 YFSETQ come from the germline V gene. DNA for the CDR3: TGCGCCAGCAGCGTTACTTTACTAGCGGGGGGATCCTACGAGCAGTACTTC. Its translation is CASSVTLLAGGSYEQYF.

The chain uses TRBV5-1 and TRBJ2-2; D possibly corresponds to TRBD1 (6 bases). Trimming stripped 4 bases from V and 4 bases from J, with 14 bases between. The germline V gene has CDR1 SGHRS and CDR2 YFSETQ. This CDR3 region has 15 residues. CDR3 sequence (DNA): TGCGCCAGCAGCACCGGACAGAGGGGCACCGGGGAGCTGTTTTTT. Amino acid sequence: CASSTGQRGTGELFF.

The gene calls are TRBV15 and TRBJ2-5, with no clear D. The germline V gene has CDR1 LNHNV and CDR2 YYDKDF (reference sequence). Trimming left V 1 base short and J 1 base short, with 10 bases between. The CDR3 extends over 15 amino acids. The CDR3 region has the DNA TGTGCCACCAGCAGAGGGCGCGGTCTCCAAGAGACCCAGTACTTC. Protein product: CATSRGRGLQETQYF. The full variable domain, with the rest looked up from reference TRBV15 and TRBJ2-5, is DAMVIQNPRYQVTQFGKPVTLSCSQTLNHNVMYWYQQKSSQAPKLLFHYYDKDFNNEADTPDNFQSRRPNTSFCFLDIRSPGLGDTAMYLCATSRGRGLQETQYFGPGTRLLVL.

This rearrangement joins TRBV23-1 to TRBJ1-2, with D possibly TRBD1 on 6 matching bases. TRBV23-1 is given ORF status, its function remaining uncertain. CDR3 length: 15 residues. The V end was cut by 2 bases, the J end by 2 bases, with 12 bases between. Here the CDR3 reads CASSQPITGNYGYTF. The CDR3 DNA reads as TGCGCCAGCAGTCAACCGATAACAGGGAACTATGGCTACACCTTC.

This chain links TRBV4-1 with TRBJ1-5; TRBD1 matches at 10 bases. This CDR3 has 19 amino acids. Germline loops: CDR1 MGHRA, CDR2 YSYEKL. V lost 0 bases and J lost 0; bases outside the gene matches: 8. CDR3 sequence (DNA): TGCGCCAGCAGCCAAGACGGGGACAGGGGCCTATATAGCAATCAGCCCCAGCATTTT. Protein: CASSQDGDRGLYSNQPQHF.

V is TRBV7-9 and J is TRBJ1-2; no clear D. V shed 5 bases and J shed 8 bases, with 15 bases lying between them. Per the germline V gene, CDR1 is SEHNR and CDR2 is FQNEAQ (reference sequence). The CDR3 has 13 amino acids. Written as DNA, the CDR3 is TGTGCCAGCAGCCCGGGCGGGCAATCGGGCTACACCTTC. It is translated as CASSPGGQSGYTF.

The chain links TRBV6-5 to TRBJ2-3, with D possibly being TRBD2 (5 bases). Trimming pared 10 bases from V and 4 bases from J, leaving 9 bases between. The CDR3 is 11 residues long. CDR1 and CDR2 (germline): MNHEY, SVGAGI. This CDR3 reads CATRRADTQYF. The CDR3, as DNA: TGTGCCACCCGGCGGGCAGATACGCAGTATTTT.

The chain carries TRBV16 and TRBJ1-5, with a possible D match to TRBD1 (5 bases). Germline V gives CDR1 KGHSY, CDR2 FQNENV. V was trimmed by 4 bases and J by 0 bases, leaving 16 bases between them. This CDR3 spans 17 amino acids. The CDR3 coding sequence is TGTGCCAGCAGCCGCCATGGGGGTGGGGATAGCAATCAGCCCCAGCATTTT. Translated, it gives CASSRHGGGDSNQPQHF.

This clone was observed a single time. This chain links TRBV6-5 with TRBJ1-2; D unresolved. This CDR3 contains 14 residues. From germline, CDR1 is MNHEY and CDR2 SVGAGI. V shed 2 bases and J shed 4 bases, with 11 bases lying between them. CDR3 DNA sequence: TGTGCCAGCAGTTACGGCGAAAGAGTCTATGGCTACACCTTC. Translated: CASSYGERVYGYTF.

The rearrangement uses TRBV6-5 and TRBJ1-4, with 8 bases identical to TRBD1. Germline V CDR1 and CDR2: MNHEY, SVGAGI. V gave up 6 bases and J gave up 10 bases; unmatched junction bases: 10. This CDR3 has 14 residues. DNA of the CDR3: TGTGCCAGCAGACCACAGGGGGAGGTGGGAAAACTGTTTTTT. Translated: CASRPQGEVGKLFF.

In its sample, this clone was seen once. The chain employs TRBV14 and TRBJ1-1; TRBD1 aligns across 8 bases. Germline V CDR1 and CDR2: SGHDN, FVKESK. The CDR3 has 14 amino acids. J was trimmed by 4 bases and V by 4 bases; bases with no gene match: 5. The CDR3 sequence is CASSRTGWGTEAFF. Written as DNA, the CDR3 is TGTGCCAGCAGCCGGACAGGGTGGGGCACTGAAGCTTTCTTT.

The V gene is TRBV2, the J gene TRBJ1-5, with 8 bases that match TRBD1. CDR3 length equals 16 residues. V dropped 4 bases and J dropped 0; count of bases not matched to a gene: 5. Germline loops: CDR1 SNHLY, CDR2 FYNNEI. The CDR3 coding sequence is TGTGCCAGCAGTGTAGTGACAGGGGATAGCAATCAGCCCCAGCATTTT. Translating it yields CASSVVTGDSNQPQHF.

The chain combines TRBV27 with TRBJ2-2, with D unclear. Germline-derived CDR1 and CDR2 are MNHEY and SMNVEV (reference sequence). Deletions cut 1 base from V and 5 bases from J, with 8 bases between. This CDR3 is built from 14 residues. The chain's CDR3 is CASSLFIGTGELFF. The CDR3 bases are TGTGCCAGCAGTTTATTTATTGGGACCGGGGAGCTGTTTTTT.

There are a few counts of this clone. This chain connects TRBV6-1 to TRBJ1-2; D is uncertain. The CDR3 has 15 residues. The germline V gene has CDR1 MNHNS and CDR2 SASEGT. V was pared by 2 bases and J by 4 bases, with 14 bases between. The chain's CDR3 is CASSETPAGIYGYTF. CDR3 nucleotides: TGTGCCAGCAGTGAAACCCCGGCGGGCATCTATGGCTACACCTTC.

The chain uses TRBV19 and TRBJ2-7; TRBD2 is a possible D gene (5 bases). The CDR3 consists of 16 residues. The V and J ends lost 9 bases and 0 bases respectively, with 21 bases between them. Looked up from germline, CDR1 is LNHDA and CDR2 is SQIVND (reference sequence). This chain's CDR3 is CASQTVKADDSYEQYF. The CDR3 region has the DNA TGTGCCAGCCAGACCGTAAAAGCGGACGACTCCTACGAGCAGTACTTC.

The J gene is TRBJ1-5, the V gene TRBV27, with 10 bases that match TRBD1. Germline-derived CDR1 and CDR2 are MNHEY and SMNVEV (reference sequence). The CDR3 spans 13 residues. V dropped 8 bases and J dropped 4; count of bases not matched to a gene: 2. The CDR3 is CASGTGVNQPQHF. DNA for the CDR3: TGTGCCAGCGGGACAGGGGTAAATCAGCCCCAGCATTTT.

The CDR3 region is CASSQALARQETQYF. The DNA for the CDR3 is TGCGCCAGCAGCCAAGCATTAGCGCGGCAAGAGACCCAGTACTTC. This chain uses TRBV4-1 with TRBJ2-5; a possible D gene is TRBD2 (5 bases). Trimming cost V 1 base and J 2 bases, with 11 bases left between them. Germline V gene sequence: CDR1 MGHRA, CDR2 YSYEKL. The CDR3 loop spans 15 amino acids.

This clone showed up just once. The chain has TRBV4-1 and TRBJ2-5; maybe TRBD2 (5 bases). The germline V and J ends were trimmed by 1 base and 7 bases, with 13 bases remaining between them. The CDR3 is made up of 14 amino acids. The germline gives CDR1 MGHRA, CDR2 YSYEKL. The CDR3 region is CASSQGTGKWTQYF. The CDR3 nucleotides read TGCGCCAGCAGCCAAGGGACCGGGAAGTGGACCCAGTACTTC.

V gene TRBV19 combines with J gene TRBJ1-2; D gene unclear. This CDR3 contains 12 residues. Per the germline V gene, CDR1 is LNHDA and CDR2 is SQIVND (reference sequence). Between the trimmed V and J ends, which lost 9 bases and 0 bases, there was a span of 8 bases. For the CDR3, the DNA is TGTGCCAGCACAAGTACTAACTATGGCTACACCTTC. Translation: CASTSTNYGYTF.

The chain couples TRBV29-1 to TRBJ2-7, with D maybe TRBD1 (5 bases). The CDR3 is 12 residues long. The V gene lost 6 bases and the J gene lost 3 bases, with 12 bases spanning the gap. The germline CDR1 and CDR2 sequences are SQVTM and ANQGSEA. This CDR3 reads CSVKGQGYEQYF. CDR3 bases: TGCAGCGTGAAAGGCCAGGGCTACGAGCAGTACTTC.

The chain is built from TRBV2 and TRBJ2-1; tentative D call: TRBD2 (5 bases). This CDR3 is 16 amino acids long. V gave up 4 bases and J gave up 0 bases, with 13 bases separating them. In germline, CDR1 is SNHLY, CDR2 FYNNEI. The CDR3 is CASSVRTSSSYNEQFF. In DNA form, the CDR3 reads TGTGCCAGCAGTGTCCGAACTAGTAGCTCCTACAATGAGCAGTTCTTC.

In its sample, this clone was seen a few times. The J gene is TRBJ2-7, the V gene TRBV5-1, with 7 bases that match TRBD1. CDR3 size: 13 residues. Losses at the gene ends were 4 bases for V and 7 bases for J; bases not matched to a gene: 8. The germline CDR1 and CDR2 sequences are SGHRS and YFSETQ. The DNA for the CDR3 is TGCGCCAGCAGCCCCGGGACAGCCGGGGAGCAGTACTTC. The encoded protein is CASSPGTAGEQYF.

The rearrangement uses TRBV19 and TRBJ1-2, with 8 bases that match TRBD1. J was trimmed by 3 bases and V by 6 bases; bases with no gene match: 9. The CDR3 is 15 residues long. Germline V gene sequence: CDR1 LNHDA, CDR2 SQIVND (reference sequence). CDR3: CASSLQGAGDYGYTF. The CDR3, as DNA: TGTGCCAGTAGCCTCCAGGGGGCTGGGGACTATGGCTACACCTTC.

The V gene is TRBV4-3, the J gene TRBJ2-3; 10 nucleotides align to TRBD2. Germline assignment: CDR1 LGHNA and CDR2 YSLEER. The CDR3 spans 17 residues. Trimming removed 1 base from V and 4 bases from J; junction bases left unmatched: 8. The CDR3 is CASSQVYSGGRPDTQYF. As DNA, the CDR3 is TGCGCCAGCAGCCAAGTATATAGCGGGGGGCGGCCAGATACGCAGTATTTT.

The V call is TRBV5-1, the J call TRBJ1-4; TRBD1 agrees at 9 bases. Germline CDR1 SGHRS, CDR2 YFSETQ. This CDR3 comprises 16 residues. Trimming removed 4 bases from V and 2 bases from J; junction bases left unmatched: 6. DNA for the CDR3: TGCGCCAGCAGCCCGGGACAGGGAGCGACTAATGAAAAACTGTTTTTT. Its protein product is CASSPGQGATNEKLFF.

This clone showed up just once. The chain uses TRBV5-1 and TRBJ1-5; D gene uncertain. This CDR3 is 13 amino acids long. The germline V gene encodes CDR1 SGHRS and CDR2 YFSETQ. Trimming shortened V by 5 bases and J by 6 bases, and 12 bases separated the two germline ends. The DNA for the CDR3 is TGCGCCAGCAGTCCTGAGCGGGGTCAGCCCCAGCATTTT. Translation: CASSPERGQPQHF.

This clone appeared a few times. V gene TRBV5-1 combines with J gene TRBJ1-1, with D hard to call. V lost 5 bases and J lost 0, with 2 bases in between. The CDR3 is 11 amino acids. Per germline, CDR1 SGHRS and CDR2 YFSETQ. The CDR3 sequence: CASRVNTEAFF. The CDR3 DNA reads as TGCGCCAGCAGAGTGAACACTGAAGCTTTCTTT.

This rearrangement joins TRBV5-4 to TRBJ1-1; a possible D gene is TRBD1 (6 bases). V was pared by 4 bases and J by 6 bases, with 19 bases between. Germline V gene lookup returns CDR1 SGHNT and CDR2 YYREEE (reference sequence). The CDR3 has 15 residues. The CDR3 region has the DNA TGTGCCAGCAGCCCCAACCGACAGGAGATGGCTGAAGCTTTCTTT. It is translated as CASSPNRQEMAEAFF.

This clone was recorded once. This rearrangement joins TRBV23-1 to TRBJ1-3; a possible D gene is TRBD1 (6 bases). TRBV23-1 is filed as an ORF, its function uncertain. The CDR3 is made up of 17 amino acids. V lost 2 bases, J lost 1 base, and 15 bases lay in between. The DNA for the CDR3 is TGCGCCAGCAGTCAACGCTCGGGACAAGAATCTGGAAACACCATATATTTT. Translated: CASSQRSGQESGNTIYF.

The chain links TRBV27 to TRBJ1-5; the D is unclear. CDR1 is MNHEY, CDR2 SMNVEV, per germline (reference sequence). V dropped 4 bases and J dropped 6 bases, with 10 bases sitting between them. This CDR3 comprises 13 residues. This CDR3 is CASSSAVGQPQHF. CDR3 in DNA: TGTGCCAGCAGTTCCGCCGTAGGTCAGCCCCAGCATTTT.

The chain links TRBV19 to TRBJ2-1; D is possibly TRBD1 (6 bases). Germline assignment: CDR1 LNHDA and CDR2 SQIVND (reference sequence). The CDR3 covers 13 residues. Between the trimmed V and J ends, which lost 7 bases and 11 bases, there was a span of 18 bases. The CDR3 coding sequence is TGTGCCAGTACCACACCACAAGGACAGAAGCAGTTCTTC. Amino acid sequence: CASTTPQGQKQFF.